Below, one T cell receptor beta chain is given with its context. Its target is unknown. Germline CDR1 is SEHNR and CDR2 is FQNEAQ (reference sequence). The CDR3 runs to 14 residues. The sample comes from a study of monozygotic twins with inflammatory bowel disease. There were eight separate reactions per sample in which cDNA was made. TCRdb re-analyzed the 5' RACE reads; it lists each CDR3 protein once, without DNA. The repertoire table contains about 160,000 distinct CDR3 sequences. Overall study results and limits: IBD patients showed reduced TCRbeta diversity (inverse Simpson) versus healthy co-twins.

The clonotype comes from a human donor with ulcerative colitis or Crohn's disease, or a healthy co-twin of an affected twin (not recorded which). The chain has TRBV7-9 and TRBJ2-3; the TCRdb D gene call, TRBD2, has no DNA to confirm it. The sequenced sample consisted of blood. CDR3 sequence: CASRGSGASDTQYF. Full variable domain (missing parts from reference TRBV7-9 and TRBJ2-3): DTGVSQNPRHKITKRGQNVTFRCDPISEHNRLYWYRQTLGQGPEFLTYFQNEAQLEKSRLLSDRFSAERPKGSFSTLEIQRTEQGDSAMYLCASRGSGASDTQYFGPGTRLTVL.